Described below is a single T cell receptor (beta chain) sequence and its context. Those enrolled in Seattle joined during active infection and were followed longitudinally afterward. The data stem from a study of blood T cell repertoires in COVID-19. Study in general: The origin of the acute and convalescent COVID-19 samples was the United States, Italy and Spain.

Germline CDR1 and CDR2: SGHRS and YFSETQ. V lost 1 base to trimming and J lost 5 bases, with 7 bases between them. The CDR3 sequence is 13 residues long. In the authors' methods: Reference gene primer amplification in the assay estimated nucleated cell counts. Here immunoSEQ multiplex PCR was the method, and the copy in TCRdb shows in-frame clones only, minus some. V and J calls and clone size are as listed in that table; D and trimming were resolved from the DNA. The profile shows fewer than 200,000 clones, roughly 79% of them singletons. Sequencing used peripheral blood. This chain links TRBV5-1 with TRBJ1-5; D gene uncertain. This receptor was obtained from a woman of 80 years or more with COVID-19, enrolled during active disease. CDR3 sequence (DNA): TGCGCCAGCAGCTTGTGGCCCGATCAGCCCCAGCATTTT. Translated, it gives CASSLWPDQPQHF.